The entry that follows covers one T cell receptor (beta chain) sequence. Its antigen is unidentified. These data originate in a study of T cells in localized non-small cell lung cancer. Regarding the study as a whole: Increased T cell density in blood showed an association with longer overall survival.

CDR3 length equals 16 residues. Looked up from germline, CDR1 is SGHDT and CDR2 is YYEEEE. V lost 2 bases to trimming and J lost 0 bases; unmatched junction nucleotides: 5. Produced via immunoSEQ multiplex PCR; TCRdb's table is partial and in-frame only. The sample holds roughly 19,000 clones, over 70% seen once. This specimen was PBMCs, taken before any cancer treatment. This sequence was found in a man aged 40 to 75 with stage II squamous cell lung carcinoma. The rearrangement uses TRBV5-6 and TRBJ2-3, with 8 bases that match TRBD2. The CDR3 bases are TGTGCCAGCAGCTTTAGCGGGGTGGTTAGCACAGATACGCAGTATTTT. Translated, it gives CASSFSGVVSTDTQYF.